The 13 T cell receptor beta chains below were found in one sample sequenced in a study of blood T cell repertoires in COVID-19. The protocol was immunoSEQ multiplex PCR, while the TCRdb copy is restricted to in-frame clones and leaves out a portion. The sample carries 250,000 to 350,000 clones, around 89% recorded once. Specimen: PBMCs or T cells enriched from blood (not recorded which). These receptor sequences come from a woman under 30 who had recovered from COVID-19.

The gene calls are TRBV28 and TRBJ1-1, with a tentative D call TRBD1 (6 bases). V was shortened by 1 base and J by 0 bases, with 9 bases between the two germline ends. CDR3 length: 15 amino acids. The germline V gene encodes CDR1 MDHEN and CDR2 SYDVKM. CDR3 DNA sequence: TGTGCCAGCAGTTTATCGACAGGCCTGAACACTGAAGCTTTCTTT. The encoded protein is CASSLSTGLNTEAFF. The full variable domain, with the rest looked up from reference TRBV28 and TRBJ1-1, is DVKVTQSSRYLVKRTGEKVFLECVQDMDHENMFWYRQDPGLGLRLIYFSYDVKMKEKGDIPEGYSVSREKKERFSLILESASTNQTSMYLCASSLSTGLNTEAFFGQGTRLTVV.

V is TRBV2 and J is TRBJ2-3, with 13 bases lining up with TRBD2. Germline CDR1 and CDR2: SNHLY and FYNNEI. The CDR3 runs to 16 residues. V lost 5 bases and J lost 4; bases outside the gene matches: 6. The chain's CDR3 is CASSSGTSGVADTQYF. The CDR3 nucleotides are TGTGCCAGCAGTTCAGGGACTAGCGGGGTTGCAGATACGCAGTATTTT. Variable domain in full (rest from reference TRBV2 and TRBJ2-3): EPEVTQTPSHQVTQMGQEVILRCVPISNHLYFYWYRQILGQKVEFLVSFYNNEISEKSEIFDDQFSVERPDGSNFTLKIRSTKLEDSAMYFCASSSGTSGVADTQYFGPGTRLTVL.

The rearrangement uses TRBV27 and TRBJ1-1; tentatively, D is TRBD1 (6 bases). This CDR3 region has 14 residues. V was pared by 5 bases and J by 2 bases, with 12 bases between. Germline loops: CDR1 MNHEY, CDR2 SMNVEV (reference sequence). CDR3 loop: CASSRTAYNTEAFF. The CDR3 DNA is TGTGCCAGCAGTCGGACAGCTTACAACACTGAAGCTTTCTTT.

The chain combines TRBV6-5 with TRBJ1-2; possibly TRBD1 for D (5 bases). The germline gives CDR1 MNHEY, CDR2 SVGAGI. Trimming removed 5 bases at V and 2 bases at J, with 12 bases between. The CDR3 is 14 amino acids. The CDR3 bases are TGTGCCAGCAGTAAGGCGACAGTAAACTATGGCTACACCTTC. Its protein is CASSKATVNYGYTF.

CDR3 nucleotides: TGTGCCAGCAGCCAGGCCACAGGGATGAACACTGAAGCTTTCTTT. Translation: CASSQATGMNTEAFF. The genes are TRBV4-2 and TRBJ1-1, with a possible D match to TRBD1 (6 bases). Germline V CDR1 and CDR2: LGHNA, YNFKEQ. The CDR3 has 15 residues. V was shortened by 3 bases and J by 0 bases, with 11 bases between the two germline ends.

The chain joins TRBV27 to TRBJ2-3; 9 bases agree with TRBD1. Germline lookup yields CDR1 MNHEY and CDR2 SMNVEV (reference sequence). The CDR3 contains 12 residues. J lost 6 bases, V lost 8 bases, and 3 bases had no gene match. The CDR3 loop reads CASGQGMDTQYF. The CDR3 DNA reads as TGTGCCAGCGGACAGGGGATGGATACGCAGTATTTT.

The J gene is TRBJ1-1, the V gene TRBV18; D perhaps matches TRBD1 (6 bases). V was cut by 1 base and J by 4 bases, with 13 bases left in between. This CDR3 is 15 amino acids long. Germline values: CDR1 KGHSH, CDR2 LQKENI. The CDR3 DNA is TGTGCCAGCTCACCACGGGACAAGATTGCCACTGAAGCTTTCTTT. As protein: CASSPRDKIATEAFF.

V usage is TRBV20-1 and J usage is TRBJ2-7, with 9 bases matching TRBD1. CDR1 and CDR2 (germline): DFQATT, SNEGSKA (reference sequence). V trimming: 3 bases; J trimming: 2 bases; junction bases outside the gene matches: 5. This CDR3 contains 14 residues. In DNA form, the CDR3 reads TGCAGTGCTAGTGTGGGACAGGGTGCCTACGAGCAGTACTTC. It specifies CSASVGQGAYEQYF.

This CDR3 reads CASSEAAGRQETQYF. CDR3 in DNA: TGTGCCAGCAGTGAAGCGGCGGGGCGACAAGAGACCCAGTACTTC. This sequence joins TRBV6-1 and TRBJ2-5; possibly TRBD2 for D (6 bases). CDR1 and CDR2 from the germline V gene are MNHNS and SASEGT. The CDR3 contains 15 residues. Trimming removed 0 bases from V and 2 bases from J, with 10 bases in between.

For this clone: The sample contains more than one DNA sequence encoding this CDR3. The rearrangement joins TRBV29-1 to TRBJ1-1; 7 bases map to TRBD1. Germline V gene sequence: CDR1 SQVTM, CDR2 ANQGSEA. The CDR3 spans 10 residues. V lost 7 bases to trimming and J lost 7 bases; unmatched junction nucleotides: 3. CDR3 sequence reads: CSGGQSEAFF. The CDR3 nucleotides read TGCAGCGGGGGACAGAGTGAAGCTTTCTTT.

This clone appeared a single time. The chain combines TRBV6-4 with TRBJ1-4; maybe TRBD1 (5 bases). The germline V gene has CDR1 MRHNA and CDR2 SNTAGT. There are 13 residues in the CDR3. Trimming removed 6 bases at V and 8 bases at J, with 13 bases between. The CDR3 DNA reads TGTGCCAGCAGCAGGGTTTCTGGAGAAAAACTGTTTTTT. Translated, it gives CASSRVSGEKLFF.

This clone was picked up a small number of times. This chain links TRBV3-1 (or the pseudogene TRBV3-2) with TRBJ2-7, with 11 bases identical to TRBD2. V shed 4 bases, J shed 5 bases, and the junction held 7 bases outside the gene matches. This CDR3 has 15 residues. Germline V gene lookup returns CDR1 LGHDT and CDR2 YNNKEL (reference sequence). CDR3 in amino acids: CASSPPLAGVDEQYF. CDR3 DNA sequence: TGTGCCAGCAGCCCCCCACTAGCGGGGGTTGACGAGCAGTACTTC.

This sequence joins TRBV5-1 and TRBJ2-3; D is possibly TRBD2 (5 bases). This CDR3 has 17 amino acids. Germline values: CDR1 SGHRS, CDR2 YFSETQ. Trimming pared 0 bases from V and 0 bases from J, leaving 14 bases between. The CDR3 sequence: CASSLGLASRSTDTQYF. CDR3 in DNA: TGCGCCAGCAGCTTGGGGTTAGCGAGTAGGAGCACAGATACGCAGTATTTT.